Below are 24 T cell receptor beta chains sequenced from a single sample in a study of type 1 and type 2 diabetes patients. Amplification started from genomic DNA. Amplification of the beta chain CDR3 used 30 forward and 13 reverse multiplex primers. One entry per CDR3 protein results from TCRdb running MiXCR on the multiplex PCR reads. The repertoire includes 270,000 or so distinct CDR3 sequences, roughly 48% of them detected once, and roughly 15% sits in the top ten. The specimen sequenced was peripheral blood mononuclear cells (PBMCs). These receptors all stem from a man younger than 35 with type 2 diabetes.

The V gene is TRBV7-3, the J gene TRBJ2-1; D not certain. The CDR3 covers 13 residues. CDR1 and CDR2 from the germline V gene are SGHTA and FQGTGA. V shed 2 bases and J shed 4 bases, with 6 bases lying between them. The CDR3 DNA is TGTGCCAGCAGCTTAGGGGATTACAATGAGCAGTTCTTC. Amino acids: CASSLGDYNEQFF.

This clonotype was detected only a few times. This chain connects TRBV20-1 to TRBJ2-5; tentatively, D is TRBD1 (5 bases). Germline CDR1 is DFQATT and CDR2 is SNEGSKA (reference sequence). V was cut by 6 bases and J by 4 bases, with 12 bases left in between. The CDR3 consists of 12 residues. The chain's CDR3 is CSAREFLETQYF. The CDR3 coding sequence is TGCAGTGCCAGGGAATTCCTAGAGACCCAGTACTTC.

At least ten counts were recorded for this clonotype. CDR3 sequence reads: CASSHGTGPFYEQYF. The CDR3, as DNA: TGTGCCAGCAGCCACGGGACAGGGCCCTTCTACGAGCAGTACTTC. The rearrangement joins TRBV14 to TRBJ2-7, with 9 bases matching TRBD1. The CDR3 contains 15 residues. Unmatched junction bases numbered 6, after V lost 3 bases and J lost 3 bases. The V gene's germline CDR1 is SGHDN and CDR2 FVKESK.

In this sample, this clonotype turned up a few times. This sequence joins TRBV14 and TRBJ2-5, with 10 bases aligning to TRBD1. Germline V gives CDR1 SGHDN, CDR2 FVKESK. The CDR3 is 16 residues long. J was trimmed by 2 bases and V by 4 bases; bases with no gene match: 7. CDR3 residues: CASSPDRGRIQETQYF. CDR3 DNA sequence: TGTGCCAGCAGCCCCGACAGGGGGCGGATACAAGAGACCCAGTACTTC.

The rearrangement joins TRBV10-1 to TRBJ2-3; D unclear. Trimming removed 7 bases from V and 5 bases from J, with 7 bases in between. The CDR3 loop spans 11 amino acids. Per the germline V gene, CDR1 is WNHNN and CDR2 is SYGVQD (reference sequence). CDR3 sequence (DNA): TGCGCCAGCAAGGATATAGATACGCAGTATTTT. It encodes CASKDIDTQYF.

The chain combines TRBV19 with TRBJ2-1; no firm D call. The length of the CDR3 is 16 residues. From germline, CDR1 is LNHDA and CDR2 SQIVND (reference sequence). The germline V and J ends were trimmed by 1 base and 1 base, with 11 bases remaining between them. The DNA for the CDR3 is TGTGCCAGTAGTATAGCCGGTGGCTGGTCCTACAATGAGCAGTTCTTC. It specifies CASSIAGGWSYNEQFF.

This clonotype has a handful of counts. The chain carries TRBV6-5 and TRBJ2-6, with TRBD1 matching 10 bases. After removal of 2 bases from V and 0 bases from J, the junction contained 7 bases not matched to a gene. Germline V gives CDR1 MNHEY, CDR2 SVGAGI. This CDR3 contains 19 residues. The CDR3 loop is CASSYRPRDRGSGANVLTF. The CDR3 bases are TGTGCCAGCAGTTACCGACCAAGGGACAGGGGCTCTGGGGCCAACGTCCTGACTTTC.

This clonotype was counted a few times. CDR3 coding DNA: TGTGCCATCAGTGAGTCTAGTAGCGGCTATGGCTACACCTTC. It specifies CAISESSSGYGYTF. The genes are TRBV10-3 and TRBJ1-2; D ambiguous. The CDR3 has 14 amino acids. The ends were cut back, 0 bases at V and 4 bases at J, with 9 bases in the middle. Germline CDR1 and CDR2: ENHRY and SYGVKD.

This clonotype has more than one count but fewer than ten. CDR3 in DNA: TGTGCCAGCAGTTCAGGGGTTTGGAGTCAGCCCCAGCATTTT. Protein product: CASSSGVWSQPQHF. This chain joins TRBV12-3 or TRBV12-4 and TRBJ1-5, with D possibly TRBD1 on 6 matching bases. Trimming removed 4 bases at V and 6 bases at J, with 13 bases between. CDR3 length equals 14 residues.

This clonotype has more than one count but fewer than ten. The chain combines TRBV5-4 with TRBJ2-5, with no clear D. The CDR3 runs to 16 residues. The germline CDR1 and CDR2 sequences are SGHNT and YYREEE (reference sequence). Trimming removed 4 bases at V and 5 bases at J, with 21 bases between. The CDR3: CASSSLNGRLGETQYF. Written as DNA, the CDR3 is TGTGCCAGCAGCAGCCTCAATGGACGGCTCGGGGAGACCCAGTACTTC.

This chain connects TRBV15 to TRBJ1-3, with a possible D match to TRBD1 (6 bases). The CDR3 is 16 residues long. The V gene's germline CDR1 is LNHNV and CDR2 YYDKDF (reference sequence). V was shortened by 0 bases and J by 4 bases, with 13 bases between the two germline ends. This chain's CDR3 is CATSRDRGARGNTIYF. As DNA, the CDR3 is TGTGCCACCAGCAGAGATAGGGGGGCGCGGGGAAACACCATATATTTT. The variable domain in full, with the rest retrieved from reference TRBV15 and TRBJ1-3, is DAMVIQNPRYQVTQFGKPVTLSCSQTLNHNVMYWYQQKSSQAPKLLFHYYDKDFNNEADTPDNFQSRRPNTSFCFLDIRSPGLGDTAMYLCATSRDRGARGNTIYFGEGSWLTVV.

This clonotype has a handful of counts. The chain carries TRBV10-1 and TRBJ2-3; D may be TRBD2 (7 bases). CDR1 and CDR2 (germline): WNHNN, SYGVQD (reference sequence). This CDR3 is 17 amino acids long. The V end was cut by 7 bases, the J end by 1 base, with 21 bases between. CDR3 nucleotides: TGCGCCAGCATGGGGGGGGGGGCTGGCGAACGCACAGATACGCAGTATTTT. Its translation: CASMGGGAGERTDTQYF.

A few counts support this clonotype. The chain uses TRBV2 and TRBJ2-4; D not resolved. Trimming stripped 4 bases from V and 6 bases from J, with 10 bases between. Germline V CDR1 and CDR2: SNHLY, FYNNEI. The CDR3 consists of 13 residues. In DNA form, the CDR3 reads TGTGCCAGCAGTGCATTTTCAGGAAACATTCAGTACTTC. It encodes CASSAFSGNIQYF.

This clonotype has just one count. The chain has TRBV19 and TRBJ2-5, with 8 bases fitting TRBD1. CDR3 length equals 16 residues. Trimming took 6 bases from V and 4 from J; bases not matched to a gene: 13. Germline CDR1 is LNHDA and CDR2 is SQIVND (reference sequence). The chain's CDR3 is CASSIQFRTGPETQYF. The CDR3 coding sequence is TGTGCCAGTAGCATTCAGTTTAGGACAGGGCCAGAGACCCAGTACTTC.

A note on this clonotype: In this CDR3 the conserved last residue, phenylalanine or tryptophan, is missing, so a read error is likely. The rearrangement uses TRBV12-3 or TRBV12-4 and TRBJ2-1, with 9 positions matching TRBD1. The J segment lost 7 bases and the V segment lost 4 bases, leaving 2 bases of the junction unmatched. The CDR3 length is 13 residues. DNA of the CDR3: TGTGCCAGCAGTTCGGGACAGGGTAATGAGCAGTTCTCC. Translation gives CASSSGQGNEQFS.

As for this clonotype: Its ends do not fully match the called genes, so a read error is possible. DNA of the CDR3: TGTGCCAGCACTTACTTGGACAGGGTAATGAACACTGAAGCTTTCTTT. Amino acids: CASTYLDRVMNTEAFF. The V gene is TRBV6-6, the J gene TRBJ1-1; TRBD1 matches at 8 bases. Looked up from germline, CDR1 is MNHNY and CDR2 is SVGAGI (reference sequence). The CDR3 has 16 residues.

To note about this clonotype: Compared with germline, one end of the junction differs, possibly owing to a read error. The gene calls are TRBV20-1 and TRBJ1-4; the D is unclear. CDR1 DFQATT and CDR2 SNEGSKA come from the germline V gene (reference sequence). This CDR3 has 15 amino acids. CDR3 bases: TGCAGTGCTCGAGAGGCAGACGATGCGAGTGAAAAACTGTTTTTT. Translation: CSAREADDASEKLFF.

This clonotype was observed a handful of times. J is TRBJ1-2 and V is TRBV7-9; maybe TRBD1 (5 bases). CDR1 and CDR2 from the germline V gene are SEHNR and FQNEAQ (reference sequence). The CDR3 covers 14 residues. V was trimmed by 2 bases and J by 7 bases, leaving 14 bases between them. CDR3 sequence: CASSLMDTDSGYTF. The CDR3 DNA reads TGTGCCAGCAGCTTAATGGACACAGATTCTGGCTACACCTTC.

This clonotype was counted only a few times. The chain combines TRBV29-1 with TRBJ2-5, with D perhaps TRBD1 (6 bases). CDR1 is SQVTM, CDR2 ANQGSEA, per germline. The length of the CDR3 is 12 residues. Trimming cost V 7 bases and J 4 bases, with 13 bases left between them. This CDR3 reads CSAYQGGETQYF. The CDR3 DNA reads TGCAGCGCCTATCAAGGGGGAGAGACCCAGTACTTC.

As concerns this clonotype: A read error may produce the germline difference seen at one junction end. V is TRBV7-2 and J is TRBJ1-2, with TRBD1 as a possible D gene (6 bases). Germline values: CDR1 SGHTA, CDR2 FQGNSA. The CDR3 covers 13 residues. For the CDR3, the DNA is TGCGCCAGCAGCCAGGAACAGGGAAGTGGCTACACCTTC. As protein: CASSQEQGSGYTF. Combining the CDR3 with reference TRBV7-2 and TRBJ1-2 gives the whole variable domain GAGVSQSPSNKVTEKGKDVELRCDPISGHTALYWYRQSLGQGLEFLIYFQGNSAPDKSGLPSDRFSAERTGGSVSTLTIQRTQQEDSAVYLCASSQEQGSGYTFGSGTRLTVV.

This clonotype showed up just a few times. The V call is TRBV12-3 or TRBV12-4, the J call TRBJ2-7; D possibly corresponds to TRBD1 (6 bases). The CDR3 is 15 residues long. V was cut by 5 bases and J by 2 bases, with 16 bases left in between. DNA of the CDR3: TGTGCCAGCAGTCTCAGACAGAGGACAGCCTACGAGCAGTACTTC. Its translation: CASSLRQRTAYEQYF.

This clonotype was detected a few times. The chain is built from TRBV12-3 or TRBV12-4 and TRBJ2-1; tentative D call: TRBD1 (6 bases). Trimming took 7 bases from V and 10 from J, leaving 11 bases between them. The CDR3 is made up of 11 amino acids. The CDR3 loop is CASTRTEEQFF. DNA for the CDR3: TGTGCCAGCACTAGGACAGAAGAGCAGTTCTTC.

The CDR3 region has the DNA TGTGCCAGCAGTTTTGGAAGGCCCGGGGGGAATGAGCAGTTCTTC. The encoded protein is CASSFGRPGGNEQFF. The rearrangement joins TRBV12-3 or TRBV12-4 to TRBJ2-1; TRBD2 matches 7 bases. The CDR3 spans 15 residues. Trimming cost V 3 bases and J 7 bases; bases outside gene matches: 9.

This clonotype has a count of ten or more. Here the CDR3 reads CATQEQGRSQPQHF. Here the CDR3 DNA reads TGTGCCACTCAGGAACAGGGACGGAGTCAGCCCCAGCATTTT. This sequence joins TRBV19 and TRBJ1-5; TRBD1 is a possible D gene (6 bases). V was pared by 10 bases and J by 6 bases, with 19 bases between. The germline CDR1 and CDR2 sequences are LNHDA and SQIVND (reference sequence). The length of the CDR3 is 14 residues.